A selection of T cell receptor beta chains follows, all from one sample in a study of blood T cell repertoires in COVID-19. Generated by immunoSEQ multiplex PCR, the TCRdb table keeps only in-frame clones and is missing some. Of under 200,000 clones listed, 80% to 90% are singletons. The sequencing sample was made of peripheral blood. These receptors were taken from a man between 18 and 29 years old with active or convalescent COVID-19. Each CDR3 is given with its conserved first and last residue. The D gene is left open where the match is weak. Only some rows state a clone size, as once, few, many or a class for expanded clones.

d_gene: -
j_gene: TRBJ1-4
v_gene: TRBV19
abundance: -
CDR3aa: CASRAYGTTNEKLFF
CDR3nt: TGTGCCAGTAGGGCGTACGGGACAACTAATGAAAAACTGTTTTTT

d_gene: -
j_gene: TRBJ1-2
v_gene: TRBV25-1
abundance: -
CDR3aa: CASSVGAGYGYTF
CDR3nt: TGTGCCAGCAGTGTAGGGGCGGGGTATGGCTACACCTTC

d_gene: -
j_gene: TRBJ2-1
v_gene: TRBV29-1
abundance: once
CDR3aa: CSVDAAGAGYNEQFF
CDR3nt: TGCAGCGTTGATGCCGCAGGGGCCGGCTACAATGAGCAGTTCTTC

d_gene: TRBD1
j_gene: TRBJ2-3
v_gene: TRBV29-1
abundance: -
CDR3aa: CSTRRDRDTQYF
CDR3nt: TGCAGCACCCGTCGGGACAGAGATACGCAGTATTTT

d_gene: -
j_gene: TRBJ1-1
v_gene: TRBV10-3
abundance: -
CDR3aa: CAISSYPSDITEAFF
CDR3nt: TGTGCCATCAGTTCTTACCCCTCGGACATCACTGAAGCTTTCTTT

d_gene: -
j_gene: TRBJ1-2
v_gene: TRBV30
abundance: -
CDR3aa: CAWKWTTDYTF
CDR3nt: TGTGCCTGGAAATGGACAACCGACTACACCTTC

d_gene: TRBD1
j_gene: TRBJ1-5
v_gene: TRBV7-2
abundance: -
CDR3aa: CASSLTGTFNQPQHF
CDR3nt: TGTGCCAGCAGCTTGACAGGGACCTTTAATCAGCCCCAGCATTTT

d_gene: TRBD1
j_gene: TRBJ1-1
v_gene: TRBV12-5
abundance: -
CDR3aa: CASGLAQGVVPSEAFF
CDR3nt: TGTGCTAGTGGTTTGGCTCAGGGGGTGGTTCCGTCTGAAGCTTTCTTT

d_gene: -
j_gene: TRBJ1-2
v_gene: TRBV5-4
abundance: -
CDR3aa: CASSLTGHYGYTF
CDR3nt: TGTGCCAGCAGCTTGACGGGTCACTATGGCTACACCTTC

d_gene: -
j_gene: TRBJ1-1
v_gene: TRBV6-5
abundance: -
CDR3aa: CASRPGQLNTEAFF
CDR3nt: TGTGCCAGCAGGCCAGGACAGCTGAACACTGAAGCTTTCTTT

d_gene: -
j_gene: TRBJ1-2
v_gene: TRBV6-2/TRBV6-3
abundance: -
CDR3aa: CASSYPRRGYGYTF
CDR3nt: TGTGCCAGCAGTTACCCCCGAAGGGGCTATGGCTACACCTTC

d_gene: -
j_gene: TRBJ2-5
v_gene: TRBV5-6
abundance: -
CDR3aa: CASSFFLSQETQYF
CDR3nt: TGTGCCAGCAGCTTCTTCTTGAGCCAAGAGACCCAGTACTTC

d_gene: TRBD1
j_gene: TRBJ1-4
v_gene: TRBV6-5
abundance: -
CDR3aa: CASSSDRGRNEKLFF
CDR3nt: TGTGCCAGCAGTTCGGACAGGGGGCGTAATGAAAAACTGTTTTTT

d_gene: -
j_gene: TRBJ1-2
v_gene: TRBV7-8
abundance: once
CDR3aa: CASSDGQYGYTF
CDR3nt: TGTGCCAGCAGCGATGGACAGTATGGCTACACCTTC

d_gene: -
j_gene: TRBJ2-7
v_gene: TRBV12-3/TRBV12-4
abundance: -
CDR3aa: CASTDDSHEQYF
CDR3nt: TGTGCCAGCACCGACGACAGCCACGAGCAGTACTTC

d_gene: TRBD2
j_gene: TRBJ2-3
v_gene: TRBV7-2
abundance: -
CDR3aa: CASSLGYSGSAGTDTQYF
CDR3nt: TGTGCCAGCAGCTTAGGCTATAGCGGGAGCGCGGGCACAGATACGCAGTATTTT

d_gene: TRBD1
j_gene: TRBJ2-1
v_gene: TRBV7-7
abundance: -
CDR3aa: CASSRDRYNEQFF
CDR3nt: TGTGCTAGCAGCAGGGACAGATACAATGAGCAGTTCTTC

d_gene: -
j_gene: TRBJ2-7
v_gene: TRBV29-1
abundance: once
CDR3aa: CSVGSSYEQYF
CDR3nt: TGCAGCGTAGGGAGCTCCTACGAGCAGTACTTC

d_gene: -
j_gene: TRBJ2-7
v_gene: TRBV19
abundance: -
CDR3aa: CASSPSGTYEQYF
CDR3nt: TGTGCCAGTAGCCCCTCAGGGACCTACGAGCAGTACTTC

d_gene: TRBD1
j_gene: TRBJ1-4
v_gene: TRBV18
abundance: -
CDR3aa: CASSPPQDRGEKLFF
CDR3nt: TGTGCCAGCTCACCACCGCAGGACAGGGGTGAAAAACTGTTTTTT

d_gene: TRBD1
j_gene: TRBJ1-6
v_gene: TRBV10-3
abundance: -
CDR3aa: CAISEGDRLYSPLHF
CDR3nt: TGTGCCATCAGTGAGGGGGACAGATTGTATTCACCCCTCCACTTT

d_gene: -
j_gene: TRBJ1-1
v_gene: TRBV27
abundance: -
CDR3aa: CASSFARGVNTEAFF
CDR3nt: TGTGCCAGCAGTTTCGCACGGGGGGTGAACACTGAAGCTTTCTTT

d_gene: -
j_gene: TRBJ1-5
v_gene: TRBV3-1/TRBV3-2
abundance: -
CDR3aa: CASSQDLAGRDQPQHF
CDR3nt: TGTGCCAGCAGCCAAGATTTGGCAGGGCGTGATCAGCCCCAGCATTTT

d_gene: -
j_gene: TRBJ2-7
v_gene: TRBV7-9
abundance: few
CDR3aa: CASSSISSYEQYF
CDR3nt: TGTGCCAGCAGCTCAATTAGCTCCTACGAGCAGTACTTC

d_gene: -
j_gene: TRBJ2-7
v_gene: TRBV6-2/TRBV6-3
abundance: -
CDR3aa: CASSAYRVHEQYF
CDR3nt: TGTGCCAGCAGTGCGTACAGGGTCCACGAGCAGTACTTC

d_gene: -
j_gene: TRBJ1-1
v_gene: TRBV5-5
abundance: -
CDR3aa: CASSLSGATEAFF
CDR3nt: TGTGCCAGCAGCTTATCAGGGGCCACTGAAGCTTTCTTT

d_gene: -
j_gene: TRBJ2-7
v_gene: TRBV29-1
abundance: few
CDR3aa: CSGPIQGYEQYF
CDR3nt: TGCAGCGGACCCATACAGGGCTACGAGCAGTACTTC

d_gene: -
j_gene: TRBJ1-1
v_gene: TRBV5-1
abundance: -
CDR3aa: CASSSDRPYITEAFF
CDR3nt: TGCGCCAGCAGCTCCGACAGGCCTTACATAACTGAAGCTTTCTTT

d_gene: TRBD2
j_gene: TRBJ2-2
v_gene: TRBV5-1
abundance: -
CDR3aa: CASSLAGGPGTGELFF
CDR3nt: TGCGCCAGCAGCTTAGCGGGAGGGCCCGGCACCGGGGAGCTGTTTTTT

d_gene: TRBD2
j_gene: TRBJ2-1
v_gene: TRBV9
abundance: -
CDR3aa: CASSVAGGSYNEQFF
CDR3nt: TGTGCCAGCAGCGTAGCGGGGGGAAGCTACAATGAGCAGTTCTTC

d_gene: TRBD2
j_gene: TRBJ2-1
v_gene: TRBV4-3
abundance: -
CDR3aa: CASSQEWGLAGYNEQFF
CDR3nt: TGCGCCAGCAGCCAAGAATGGGGACTAGCGGGGTACAATGAGCAGTTCTTC

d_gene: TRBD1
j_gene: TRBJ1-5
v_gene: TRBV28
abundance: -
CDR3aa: CASKPGTGGDQPQHF
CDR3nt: TGTGCCAGTAAACCCGGGACAGGGGGCGATCAGCCCCAGCATTTT

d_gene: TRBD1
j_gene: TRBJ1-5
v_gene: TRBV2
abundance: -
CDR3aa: CASSVGQVVSNQPQHF
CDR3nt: TGTGCCAGCAGTGTTGGACAGGTTGTTAGCAATCAGCCCCAGCATTTT

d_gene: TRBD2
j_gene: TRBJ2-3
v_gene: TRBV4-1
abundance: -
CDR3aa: CASSDPGGLSTDTQYF
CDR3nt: TGCGCCAGCAGCGACCCGGGGGGGCTATCCACAGATACGCAGTATTTT

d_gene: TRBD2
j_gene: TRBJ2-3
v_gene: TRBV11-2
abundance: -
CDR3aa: CASSFVGGGGTDTQYF
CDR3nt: TGTGCCAGCAGCTTCGTTGGTGGGGGGGGCACAGATACGCAGTATTTT

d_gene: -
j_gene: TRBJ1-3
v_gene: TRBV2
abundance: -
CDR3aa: CASPQEHGNTIYF
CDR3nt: TGTGCCAGCCCACAGGAACATGGAAACACCATATATTTT

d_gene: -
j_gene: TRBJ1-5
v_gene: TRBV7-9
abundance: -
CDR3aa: CASSLGPTGNQPQHF
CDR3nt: TGTGCCAGCAGCTTAGGCCCCACGGGCAATCAGCCCCAGCATTTT

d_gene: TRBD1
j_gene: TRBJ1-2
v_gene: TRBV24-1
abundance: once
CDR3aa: CATRPDRVGGYTF
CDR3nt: TGTGCCACCAGACCGGACAGGGTTGGTGGCTACACCTTC

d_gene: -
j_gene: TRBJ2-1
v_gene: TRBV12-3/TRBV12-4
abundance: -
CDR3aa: CASSLASQVGFF
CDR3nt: TGTGCCAGCAGTTTAGCGTCACAGGTAGGGTTCTTC

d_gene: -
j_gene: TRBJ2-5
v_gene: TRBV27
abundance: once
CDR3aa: CASSLTHFQETQYF
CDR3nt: TGTGCCAGCAGTTTAACCCACTTCCAAGAGACCCAGTACTTC

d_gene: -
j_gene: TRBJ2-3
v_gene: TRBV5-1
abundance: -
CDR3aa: CASSRDGGTDTQYF
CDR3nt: TGCGCCAGCTCGCGGGACGGCGGCACAGATACGCAGTATTTT

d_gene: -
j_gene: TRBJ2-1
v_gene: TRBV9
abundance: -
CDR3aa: CASSAARGRPLSYNEQFF
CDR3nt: TGTGCCAGCAGCGCCGCCCGGGGGAGACCCTTATCCTACAATGAGCAGTTCTTC

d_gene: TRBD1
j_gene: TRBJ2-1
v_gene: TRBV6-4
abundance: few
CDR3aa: CASSPGTGDYNEQFF
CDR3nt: TGTGCCAGCAGTCCCGGGACAGGGGACTACAATGAGCAGTTCTTC

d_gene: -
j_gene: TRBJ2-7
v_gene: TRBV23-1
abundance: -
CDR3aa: CASSQSVPGFPCEQYF
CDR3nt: TGCGCCAGCAGTCAATCAGTGCCAGGGTTTCCCTGCGAGCAGTACTTC

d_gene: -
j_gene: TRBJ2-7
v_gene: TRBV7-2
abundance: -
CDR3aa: CASSSGVGREQYF
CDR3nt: TGTGCCAGCAGCAGTGGGGTGGGGCGCGAGCAGTACTTC

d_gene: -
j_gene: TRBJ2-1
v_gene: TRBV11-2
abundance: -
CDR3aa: CASSLGGRSSYNEQFF
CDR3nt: TGTGCCAGCAGCTTAGGAGGTCGGAGCTCCTACAATGAGCAGTTCTTC

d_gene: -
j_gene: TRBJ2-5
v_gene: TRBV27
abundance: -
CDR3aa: CASSLFGGPQETQYF
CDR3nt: TGTGCCAGCAGTTTATTCGGGGGTCCCCAAGAGACCCAGTACTTC

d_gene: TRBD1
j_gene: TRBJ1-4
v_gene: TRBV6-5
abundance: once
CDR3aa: CASSSTGAVEKLFF
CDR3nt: TGTGCCAGCAGTTCCACAGGGGCTGTTGAAAAACTGTTTTTT

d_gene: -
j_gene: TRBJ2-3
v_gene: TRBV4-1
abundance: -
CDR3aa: CASSHPSHGYADTQYF
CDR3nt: TGCGCCAGCAGCCACCCTTCACACGGGTACGCAGATACGCAGTATTTT

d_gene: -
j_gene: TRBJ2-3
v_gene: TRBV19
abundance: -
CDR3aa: CASSSGRTDTQYF
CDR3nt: TGTGCCAGTAGCTCAGGTCGCACAGATACGCAGTATTTT

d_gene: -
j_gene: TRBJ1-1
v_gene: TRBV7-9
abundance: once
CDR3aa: CASSLDAGDTEAFF
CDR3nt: TGTGCCAGCAGCTTAGACGCCGGGGACACTGAAGCTTTCTTT

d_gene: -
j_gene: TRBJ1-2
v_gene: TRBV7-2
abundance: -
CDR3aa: CASSSADRTYGYTF
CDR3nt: TGTGCCAGCAGCTCAGCTGACAGGACCTATGGCTACACCTTC

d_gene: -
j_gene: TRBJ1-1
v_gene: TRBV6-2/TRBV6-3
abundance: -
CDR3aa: CASSYRTVRGTEAFF
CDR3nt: TGTGCCAGCAGTTATAGGACGGTCCGGGGCACTGAAGCTTTCTTT

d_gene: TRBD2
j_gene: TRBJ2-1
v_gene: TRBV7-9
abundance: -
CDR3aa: CASSSIAALAGHINEQFF
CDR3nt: TGTGCCAGCAGCTCCATTGCCGCACTAGCGGGACACATTAATGAGCAGTTCTTC

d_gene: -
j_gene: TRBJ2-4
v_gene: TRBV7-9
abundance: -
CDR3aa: CASSLQGTKNIQYF
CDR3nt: TGTGCCAGCAGCCTACAGGGCACCAAAAACATTCAGTACTTC